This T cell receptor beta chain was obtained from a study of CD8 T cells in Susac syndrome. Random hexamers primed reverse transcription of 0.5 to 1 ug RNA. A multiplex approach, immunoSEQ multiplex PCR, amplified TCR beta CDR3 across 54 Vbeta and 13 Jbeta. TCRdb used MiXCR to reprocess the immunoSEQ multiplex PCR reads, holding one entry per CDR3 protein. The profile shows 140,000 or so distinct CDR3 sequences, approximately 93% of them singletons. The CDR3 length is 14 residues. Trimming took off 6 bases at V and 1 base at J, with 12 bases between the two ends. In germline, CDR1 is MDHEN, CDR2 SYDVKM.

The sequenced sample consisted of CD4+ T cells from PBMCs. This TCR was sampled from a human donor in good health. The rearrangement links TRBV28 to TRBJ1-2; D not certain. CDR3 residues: CASRLDGVNYGYTF. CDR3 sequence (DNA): TGTGCCAGCAGACTGGACGGTGTTAACTATGGCTACACCTTC.